This T cell receptor (beta chain) was profiled in a study of blood T cell repertoires in COVID-19. Overall study context: From the United States, Italy and Spain came samples of acute and convalescent COVID-19. Nucleic acid was either cDNA or gDNA, and it came from T cells, B-cell-depleted T cells, or PBMCs.

Trimming at V came to 5 bases and at J to 7 bases, leaving 8 bases not matched to a gene. Per the germline V gene, CDR1 is MNHEY and CDR2 is SVGAGI. This CDR3 has 14 residues. As handled by the study authors: Cell counts per sample came from amplifying reference gene primers. Sequencing was performed with immunoSEQ multiplex PCR; in TCRdb, only in-frame clones are kept and a portion is missing. V, J and clone size reflect that table, while D and trimming were determined from the DNA. The sample yields 120,000 or so clones, about 81% seen once. Material for sequencing was peripheral blood. This receptor was identified in a woman aged 45-60 years with acute or convalescent COVID-19. This chain joins TRBV6-5 and TRBJ1-5; 7 bases line up with TRBD1. CDR3 protein: CASSPGTATQPQHF. CDR3 in DNA: TGTGCCAGCAGTCCTGGGACAGCCACACAGCCCCAGCATTTT.